The 32 T cell receptor beta chains below come from one sample, sequenced in a study of cytomegalovirus exposure and HLA in healthy donors. Measured with immunoSEQ multiplex PCR; TCRdb has only the in-frame clones, and not every one. The sample carries around 160,000 clones, about 89% recorded once. Input material: PBMCs. Source of these receptors: a young woman in good health and CMV-seropositive.

The chain carries TRBV11-2 and TRBJ1-5; 9 bases line up with TRBD1. V lost 4 bases to trimming and J lost 3 bases; unmatched junction nucleotides: 7. Germline CDR1 and CDR2: SGHAT and FQNNGV. The CDR3 contains 16 residues. CDR3 region: CASSSSQGAPNQPQHF. DNA of the CDR3: TGTGCCAGCAGCTCCTCACAGGGGGCCCCCAATCAGCCCCAGCATTTT.

The sample holds one count of this clone. The chain links TRBV30 to TRBJ1-3; 8 nucleotides align to TRBD1. This CDR3 region has 14 residues. Losses at the gene ends were 2 bases for V and 3 bases for J; bases not matched to a gene: 3. CDR1 and CDR2 from the germline V gene are GTSNPN and SVGIG (reference sequence). The chain's CDR3 is CAWSRTGFGNTIYF. The CDR3 DNA reads as TGTGCCTGGAGTCGGACAGGGTTTGGAAACACCATATATTTT.

The gene calls are TRBV13 and TRBJ2-1, with 12 bases aligning to TRBD2. Germline CDR1 PRHDT, CDR2 FYEKMQ (reference sequence). The CDR3 runs to 16 residues. The V gene end was trimmed by 5 bases and the J gene end by 7 bases; junction bases not matched to a gene: 9. Here the CDR3 reads CASSLPTSGRGNEQFF. CDR3 DNA: TGTGCCAGCAGCCTTCCGACTAGCGGGAGAGGAAATGAGCAGTTCTTC. Filled out from reference TRBV13 and TRBJ2-1, the complete variable domain reads AAGVIQSPRHLIKEKRETATLKCYPIPRHDTVYWYQQGPGQDPQFLISFYEKMQSDKGSIPDRFSAQQFSDYHSELNMSSLELGDSALYFCASSLPTSGRGNEQFFGPGTRLTVL.

The V and J genes are TRBV27 and TRBJ2-6; D is unclear. CDR3 size: 15 residues. V lost 2 bases to trimming and J lost 0 bases, with 5 bases between them. Germline assignment: CDR1 MNHEY and CDR2 SMNVEV (reference sequence). The DNA of the CDR3 is TGTGCCAGCAGTTTACTGTCCTCTGGGGCCAACGTCCTGACTTTC. Protein: CASSLLSSGANVLTF.

This chain uses TRBV15 with TRBJ2-3; 9 bases agree with TRBD2. With 3 bases clipped from V and 5 bases from J, the junction kept 9 bases outside the gene matches. The CDR3 runs to 16 residues. From germline, CDR1 is LNHNV and CDR2 YYDKDF (reference sequence). The CDR3 loop reads CATSRARGGARDTQYF. The CDR3 region has the DNA TGTGCCACCAGCAGGGCCCGCGGGGGGGCGAGAGATACGCAGTATTTT.

J is TRBJ2-7 and V is TRBV5-1, with 16 positions matching TRBD2. Trimming removed 4 bases from V and 5 bases from J; junction bases left unmatched: 9. CDR3 size: 17 residues. Per germline, CDR1 SGHRS and CDR2 YFSETQ. The DNA for the CDR3 is TGCGCCAGCAGCCAAGGGACTAGCGGGGGGGCTTCCCACGAGCAGTACTTC. Translated: CASSQGTSGGASHEQYF.

The genes are TRBV5-1 and TRBJ2-3, with TRBD2 as a possible D gene (6 bases). V was shortened by 4 bases and J by 4 bases, with 16 bases between the two germline ends. The length of the CDR3 is 15 residues. The germline V gene has CDR1 SGHRS and CDR2 YFSETQ. CDR3 sequence (DNA): TGCGCCAGCAGCCCACCGGGCCCGGGGGCAGATACGCAGTATTTT. The encoded protein is CASSPPGPGADTQYF.

The rearrangement links TRBV2 to TRBJ2-2; 10 bases are a match to TRBD1. The germline V gene encodes CDR1 SNHLY and CDR2 FYNNEI. The CDR3 totals 18 residues. After removal of 4 bases from V and 8 bases from J, the junction contained 16 bases not matched to a gene. CDR3 sequence reads: CASSVSLRGQGRSGELFF. CDR3 coding DNA: TGTGCCAGCAGTGTTTCCTTACGGGGACAGGGGAGGTCGGGGGAGCTGTTTTTT.

J is TRBJ2-3 and V is TRBV25-1, with 8 bases lining up with TRBD2. This CDR3 has 14 amino acids. Looked up from germline, CDR1 is MGHDK and CDR2 is SYGVNS. J gave up 5 bases and V 6 bases, and 7 bases lay outside the gene matches. CDR3 DNA sequence: TGTGCCAGCAGATCTCTAGCGGGTGGAGATACGCAGTATTTT. Translating gives CASRSLAGGDTQYF. Full variable domain (missing parts from reference TRBV25-1 and TRBJ2-3): EADIYQTPRYLVIGTGKKITLECSQTMGHDKMYWYQQDPGMELHLIHYSYGVNSTEKGDLSSESTVSRIRTEHFPLTLESARPSHTSQYLCASRSLAGGDTQYFGPGTRLTVL.

Here the CDR3 reads CATSRDWKVLGPQHF. The DNA for the CDR3 is TGTGCCACCAGCAGAGATTGGAAGGTCCTAGGGCCCCAGCATTTT. This chain uses TRBV15 with TRBJ1-5; D not certain. The length of the CDR3 is 15 residues. Trimming removed 0 bases at V and 9 bases at J, with 15 bases between. Per the germline V gene, CDR1 is LNHNV and CDR2 is YYDKDF (reference sequence).

The CDR3 bases are TGTGCCAGCAGCCAAGCCCGGACGGGGACTAGCGAGGGCGGGGAGCTGTTTTTT. It codes for CASSQARTGTSEGGELFF. The rearrangement uses TRBV4-2 and TRBJ2-2, with TRBD2 matching over 10 bases. The CDR3 runs 18 residues. CDR1 LGHNA and CDR2 YNFKEQ come from the germline V gene. V lost 1 base to trimming and J lost 7 bases; unmatched junction nucleotides: 12.

The chain links TRBV19 to TRBJ1-1; 7 bases are shared with TRBD1. Unmatched junction bases numbered 6, after V lost 5 bases and J lost 0 bases. This CDR3 region has 15 residues. The germline V gene has CDR1 LNHDA and CDR2 SQIVND (reference sequence). CDR3 residues: CASSLAGGLNTEAFF. The CDR3 nucleotides read TGTGCCAGTAGTTTGGCAGGGGGTTTGAACACTGAAGCTTTCTTT.

This chain joins TRBV19 and TRBJ2-2, with a possible D match to TRBD1 (5 bases). The CDR3 runs 16 residues. The germline CDR1 and CDR2 sequences are LNHDA and SQIVND (reference sequence). With 7 bases removed from V and 0 bases from J, the gap between germline ends came to 15 bases. This CDR3 reads CASKWQGPANTGELFF. CDR3 sequence (DNA): TGTGCCAGTAAATGGCAGGGCCCGGCGAACACCGGGGAGCTGTTTTTT.

The V call is TRBV2, the J call TRBJ2-7, with TRBD2 matching over 8 bases. Germline CDR1 and CDR2: SNHLY and FYNNEI. V was pared by 0 bases and J by 3 bases, with 7 bases of the junction left unmatched. This CDR3 spans 16 amino acids. This chain's CDR3 is CASSEADPGLDYEQYF. In DNA, the CDR3 is TGTGCCAGCAGTGAAGCGGATCCGGGACTAGACTACGAGCAGTACTTC.

The J gene is TRBJ1-5, the V gene TRBV2, with TRBD1 matching over 8 bases. The ends lost 2 bases at V and 7 bases at J; junction bases unmatched: 7. Germline values: CDR1 SNHLY, CDR2 FYNNEI. This CDR3 has 15 residues. The DNA of the CDR3 is TGTGCCAGCAGTGAAAGGACAGGGAATCAGCAGCCCCAGCATTTT. Its translation is CASSERTGNQQPQHF. Supplemented by reference TRBV2 and TRBJ1-5, the full variable domain reads EPEVTQTPSHQVTQMGQEVILRCVPISNHLYFYWYRQILGQKVEFLVSFYNNEISEKSEIFDDQFSVERPDGSNFTLKIRSTKLEDSAMYFCASSERTGNQQPQHFGDGTRLSIL.

The chain couples TRBV7-8 to TRBJ2-3; D unclear. Germline CDR1 reads SGHVS; CDR2 reads FQNEAQ. This CDR3 is built from 16 residues. V was trimmed by 2 bases and J by 2 bases, leaving 14 bases between them. The CDR3 DNA sequence: TGTGCCAGCAGCTTACGCACGTCCGTAGACACAGATACGCAGTATTTT. It is translated as CASSLRTSVDTDTQYF.

The chain uses TRBV6-1 and TRBJ2-5, with TRBD1 as a possible D gene (6 bases). This CDR3 contains 14 residues. Germline CDR1 is MNHNS and CDR2 is SASEGT. The V end was cut by 7 bases, the J end by 5 bases, with 17 bases between. CDR3 bases: TGTGCCAGCACCCAACAGGGTGGAGGCGAGACCCAGTACTTC. Protein product: CASTQQGGGETQYF.

V is TRBV18 and J is TRBJ2-5, with 11 bases lining up with TRBD1. Germline V gene data show CDR1 as KGHSH and CDR2 as LQKENI. The CDR3 has 18 amino acids. V was clipped by 3 bases and J by 3 bases; unmatched bases: 12. The DNA for the CDR3 is TGTGCCAGCTCACCCAGGGACAGGGGGAAATTAGGAGAAGAGACCCAGTACTTC. Translation gives CASSPRDRGKLGEETQYF.

This clone has a handful of counts. The chain couples TRBV2 to TRBJ1-2; the match to TRBD1 covers 9 bases. The germline V gene has CDR1 SNHLY and CDR2 FYNNEI. This CDR3 region has 14 residues. V lost 6 bases, J lost 6 bases, and 8 bases stayed unmatched. CDR3 loop: CASRGGQGEDGYTF. CDR3 DNA: TGTGCCAGCAGGGGGGGACAGGGAGAAGATGGCTACACCTTC.

This clone was found a few times. The V and J genes are TRBV5-8 and TRBJ1-2; D is undetermined. The germline V and J ends were trimmed by 1 base and 6 bases, with 10 bases remaining between them. CDR3 length: 13 residues. Germline V lookup: CDR1 SGHTS, CDR2 YDEGEE. The CDR3 sequence is CASSLLGGDGYTF. CDR3 sequence (DNA): TGTGCCAGCAGCTTGCTGGGAGGAGATGGCTACACCTTC.

The CDR3, as DNA: TGTGCCAGCAGTGAATGGGCAGGGGATGGCTACACCTTC. Residues: CASSEWAGDGYTF. The V gene is TRBV25-1, the J gene TRBJ1-2; possible D gene TRBD1, 6 bases. In germline, CDR1 is MGHDK, CDR2 SYGVNS. The CDR3 consists of 13 residues. The V end was cut by 1 base, the J end by 6 bases, with 9 bases between.

The chain recombines TRBV5-4 with TRBJ2-1; 7 bases fit TRBD2. The germline V gene has CDR1 SGHNT and CDR2 YYREEE (reference sequence). This CDR3 has 14 residues. The junction had 4 bases not matched to a gene; V was cut back by 2 bases and J by 5 bases. CDR3 sequence (DNA): TGTGCCAGCAGCTTCCGGGACTACCACAATGAGCAGTTCTTC. It translates to CASSFRDYHNEQFF.

The chain is built from TRBV9 and TRBJ1-2; 9 bases match TRBD1. After removal of 5 bases from V and 5 bases from J, the junction contained 1 base not matched to a gene. CDR1 is SGDLS, CDR2 YYNGEE, per germline. The CDR3 covers 12 residues. CDR3 amino acids: CASSGQGYGYTF. CDR3 DNA: TGTGCCAGCAGTGGACAGGGGTATGGCTACACCTTC. Full variable domain (outside the CDR3, taken from reference TRBV9 and TRBJ1-2): DSGVTQTPKHLITATGQRVTLRCSPRSGDLSVYWYQQSLDQGLQFLIQYYNGEERAKGNILERFSAQQFPDLHSELNLSSLELGDSALYFCASSGQGYGYTFGSGTRLTVV.

The rearrangement uses TRBV6-5 and TRBJ2-3; 12 nucleotides agree with TRBD2. The length of the CDR3 is 15 residues. The J segment lost 4 bases and the V segment lost 6 bases, leaving 5 bases of the junction unmatched. Germline V gene data show CDR1 as MNHEY and CDR2 as SVGAGI. CDR3: CASRRLAGASDTQYF. The CDR3 DNA follows: TGTGCCAGCAGACGACTAGCGGGGGCTTCAGATACGCAGTATTTT.

The chain uses TRBV19 and TRBJ1-2, with 9 bases that match TRBD1. With 5 bases clipped from V and 0 bases from J, the junction kept 10 bases outside the gene matches. Germline CDR1 LNHDA, CDR2 SQIVND (reference sequence). The CDR3 extends over 17 amino acids. The CDR3 reads CASSPTGGMSTNYGYTF. The CDR3 DNA is TGTGCCAGTAGTCCGACAGGGGGAATGAGTACTAACTATGGCTACACCTTC.

V gene TRBV5-4 combines with J gene TRBJ1-4; D not resolved. There are 14 residues in the CDR3. Trimming removed 1 base at V and 0 bases at J, with 4 bases between. CDR1 and CDR2 from the germline V gene are SGHNT and YYREEE (reference sequence). The CDR3 sequence: CASSLRTTNEKLFF. CDR3 DNA sequence: TGTGCCAGCAGCTTGCGTACAACTAATGAAAAACTGTTTTTT.

V gene TRBV6-1 combines with J gene TRBJ2-1, with 10 bases identical to TRBD2. The CDR3 spans 16 residues. Germline lookup yields CDR1 MNHNS and CDR2 SASEGT. J lost 8 bases, V lost 4 bases, and 11 bases had no gene match. CDR3 in amino acids: CASSGIAGGFADEQFF. In DNA, the CDR3 is TGTGCCAGCAGTGGAATAGCGGGGGGATTCGCGGATGAGCAGTTCTTC.

The chain links TRBV7-3 to TRBJ2-5; 8 nucleotides line up with TRBD2. Germline values: CDR1 SGHTA, CDR2 FQGTGA. V was clipped by 6 bases and J by 3 bases; unmatched bases: 6. This CDR3 has 14 residues. The CDR3 loop reads CASSLTSDKETQYF. The CDR3 bases are TGTGCCAGCAGTTTGACTAGCGATAAAGAGACCCAGTACTTC.

This clone was found once. V and J are TRBV28 and TRBJ2-1; 11 bases agree with TRBD1. Germline V gene sequence: CDR1 MDHEN, CDR2 SYDVKM. The ends lost 3 bases at V and 6 bases at J; junction bases unmatched: 7. There are 16 residues in the CDR3. In DNA, the CDR3 is TGTGCCAGCAGTTTCCCTCGGGACAGGGGGTTCAATGAGCAGTTCTTC. It encodes CASSFPRDRGFNEQFF.

The chain carries TRBV4-1 and TRBJ2-3; TRBD1 matches at 9 bases. V lost 5 bases to trimming and J lost 3 bases; unmatched junction nucleotides: 9. The V gene's germline CDR1 is MGHRA and CDR2 YSYEKL. This CDR3 contains 16 residues. DNA for the CDR3: TGCGCCAGCAGCTTAAGGGGACAGGGAGTAACAGATACGCAGTATTTT. Translation: CASSLRGQGVTDTQYF.

J is TRBJ2-3 and V is TRBV7-3, with 8 bases identical to TRBD2. The CDR3 length is 15 residues. Germline CDR1 SGHTA, CDR2 FQGTGA. With 4 bases clipped from V and 1 base from J, the junction kept 4 bases outside the gene matches. CDR3 nucleotides: TGTGCCAGCAGCTCCACGGGAGGGGGCACAGATACGCAGTATTTT. Translated: CASSSTGGGTDTQYF.

This chain connects TRBV2 to TRBJ1-4; D is ambiguous. The CDR3 contains 13 residues. Trimming took 6 bases from V and 8 from J, leaving 13 bases between them. Germline V gene lookup returns CDR1 SNHLY and CDR2 FYNNEI. In DNA form, the CDR3 reads TGTGCCAGCAGACCTAGACGAGACGAAAAACTGTTTTTT. Its translation: CASRPRRDEKLFF.